The rows below give T cell receptor beta chains drawn from one sample of a study of Graves' ophthalmopathy and Graves' hyperthyroidism. TCRdb reprocessed the multiplex PCR reads with MiXCR, giving one entry per CDR3 protein. The profile shows fewer than 600,000 distinct CDR3 sequences, approximately 15% of them singletons. Sequences were obtained from blood. Every receptor here comes from a woman aged 25-40 years with Graves' ophthalmopathy. Each CDR3 is given with its conserved first and last residue. The D gene is left open where the match is weak. The listing skips clone size in some rows; elsewhere it reads once, few, many or a size class.

j_gene	abundance	v_gene	d_gene	CDR3aa	CDR3nt
TRBJ2-5	many	TRBV12-3/TRBV12-4	.	CASTPKANFQETQYF	TGTGCCAGCACCCCCAAGGCTAACTTCCAAGAGACCCAGTACTTC
TRBJ1-1	many	TRBV20-1	.	CSARDSGQGNTEAFF	TGCAGTGCTAGAGATTCGGGGCAGGGGAACACTGAAGCTTTCTTT
TRBJ2-7	many	TRBV20-1	.	CSASDPGNLSYEQYF	TGCAGTGCTAGCGACCCGGGGAACCTCTCCTACGAGCAGTACTTC
TRBJ1-6	many	TRBV27	.	CASSGDGSSPLHF	TGTGCCAGCAGTGGGGACGGTAGTTCACCCCTCCACTTT
TRBJ2-7	.	TRBV7-9	.	CASSPFYGQYF	TGTGCCAGCAGCCCCTTCTACGGGCAGTACTTC
TRBJ1-1	.	TRBV6-2/TRBV6-3	.	CASSDIGHANTEAFF	TGTGCCAGCAGCGACATTGGACACGCGAACACTGAAGCTTTCTTT
TRBJ1-5	many	TRBV28	.	CASSLPGEGQPQHF	TGTGCCAGCAGTTTACCAGGGGAAGGTCAGCCCCAGCATTTT
TRBJ2-5	many	TRBV15	.	CATSREAYQETQYF	TGTGCCACCAGCAGAGAAGCATACCAAGAGACCCAGTACTTC
TRBJ2-5	.	TRBV14	TRBD2	CATSQAAGVKKWTQYF	TGTGCCACCAGCCAAGCGGCGGGGGTAAAAAAGTGGACCCAGTACTTC
TRBJ1-1	.	TRBV28	.	CASSPSGGGAANSEAFF	TGTGCCAGCAGTCCCTCGGGTGGGGGGGCTGCGAACTCTGAAGCTTTCTTT
TRBJ2-7	many	TRBV14	TRBD1	CASSQVRGRHEQYF	TGTGCCAGCAGCCAAGTGAGGGGGCGCCACGAGCAGTACTTC
TRBJ2-5	many	TRBV6-5	TRBD1	CASSYSENRGTQYF	TGTGCCAGCAGTTACTCTGAGAACAGGGGGACCCAGTACTTC
TRBJ2-5	many	TRBV28	.	CASSYPLTQSQETQYF	TGTGCCAGCAGCTATCCGTTGACGCAAAGCCAAGAGACCCAGTACTTC
TRBJ2-5	.	TRBV15	.	CATSSEAGGAETQYF	TGTGCCACCAGCAGCGAAGCTGGGGGCGCGGAGACCCAGTACTTC
TRBJ2-7	.	TRBV13	.	CASRTGGYSGSEQYF	TGTGCCAGCAGAACAGGCGGTTACAGTGGATCCGAGCAGTACTTC
TRBJ1-5	.	TRBV4-1	.	CASSPSQGGQPQHF	TGCGCCAGCAGCCCATCTCAGGGCGGTCAGCCCCAGCATTTT
TRBJ2-7	many	TRBV7-6	.	CASSSPGGRHEQYF	TGTGCCAGCAGCTCGCCGGGGGGCCGACACGAGCAGTACTTC
TRBJ1-1	once	TRBV12-3/TRBV12-4	.	CASSLGGTKRAFF	TGTGCCAGCAGTTTAGGGGGGACAAAGAGAGCTTTCTTT
TRBJ2-3	.	TRBV11-1	TRBD2	CASSLLRGYTTDTQYF	TGTGCCAGCAGCCTCCTGCGGGGGTATACCACAGATACGCAGTATTTT
TRBJ2-5	many	TRBV6-1	.	CASSESGIQETQYF	TGTGCCAGCAGTGAATCGGGGATTCAAGAGACCCAGTACTTC
TRBJ1-1	many	TRBV19	.	CASSIMGGSGVGTEAFF	TGTGCCAGTAGTATAATGGGTGGTAGCGGGGTAGGCACTGAAGCTTTCTTT
TRBJ1-6	many	TRBV6-5	.	CASSYSRWADRESPLHF	TGTGCCAGCAGTTACTCTAGGTGGGCAGATAGAGAATCACCCCTCCACTTT
TRBJ2-7	many	TRBV7-3	.	CASSYPPGEQYF	TGTGCCAGCAGCTACCCTCCCGGAGAGCAGTACTTC
TRBJ2-1	.	TRBV28	.	CASRPLGENEQFF	TGTGCCAGCAGACCCTTAGGGGAAAATGAGCAGTTCTTC
TRBJ1-1	.	TRBV19	.	CASSIVSSNTEAFF	TGTGCCAGTAGTATAGTATCCTCGAACACTGAAGCTTTCTTT
TRBJ2-5	.	TRBV2	TRBD2	CASSEVGAGGETQYF	TGTGCCAGCAGTGAAGTAGGAGCGGGAGGGGAGACCCAGTACTTC
TRBJ1-2	many	TRBV27	.	CASSLFPGLGGGYTF	TGTGCCAGCAGTTTATTTCCAGGGCTAGGAGGAGGCTACACCTTC
TRBJ1-2	many	TRBV5-6	.	CASSLLIVGPSGYTF	TGTGCCAGCAGCTTGTTAATTGTGGGTCCTTCTGGCTACACCTTC
TRBJ2-5	many	TRBV7-8	TRBD2	CASRLAGGETQYF	TGTGCCAGCAGACTAGCGGGAGGAGAGACCCAGTACTTC
TRBJ2-2	many	TRBV20-1	.	CSARVGINTGELFF	TGCAGTGCTAGAGTGGGGATTAACACCGGGGAGCTGTTTTTT
TRBJ2-7	.	TRBV27	.	CASSLFQGSPYEQYF	TGTGCCAGCAGTTTATTTCAGGGATCCCCCTACGAGCAGTACTTC
TRBJ1-2	many	TRBV6-1	.	CASSEVRYTF	TGTGCCAGCAGTGAAGTGCGCTACACCTTC
TRBJ1-1	few	TRBV28	.	CASSLYGPRMNTEAFF	TGTGCCAGCAGTTTATACGGCCCGCGCATGAACACTGAAGCTTTCTTT
TRBJ2-5	.	TRBV7-9	TRBD2	CASSNQREGPQETQYF	TGTGCCAGCAGCAACCAGCGGGAGGGCCCACAAGAGACCCAGTACTTC
TRBJ2-5	many	TRBV13	.	CASSSRGAGIQETQYF	TGTGCCAGCAGCTCGAGGGGGGCGGGAATCCAAGAGACCCAGTACTTC
TRBJ2-7	many	TRBV20-1	TRBD2	CSARGLAFYEQYF	TGCAGTGCTAGAGGACTAGCTTTCTACGAGCAGTACTTC
TRBJ1-5	many	TRBV6-5	.	CASTKGPNQPQHF	TGTGCCAGCACGAAAGGGCCCAATCAGCCCCAGCATTTT
TRBJ1-1	many	TRBV4-1	.	CASSPDGLNTEAFF	TGCGCCAGCAGCCCGGACGGTTTGAACACTGAAGCTTTCTTT
TRBJ1-5	many	TRBV12-3/TRBV12-4	TRBD1	CASSSGTGSQPQHF	TGTGCCAGCAGTTCTGGGACAGGGAGTCAGCCCCAGCATTTT
TRBJ2-7	many	TRBV5-1	.	CASSLFSTATAYEQYF	TGCGCCAGCAGCTTGTTCTCCACAGCCACCGCCTACGAGCAGTACTTC
TRBJ2-7	many	TRBV10-3	.	CAISEPSSPAEQYF	TGTGCCATCAGTGAACCCAGCTCACCGGCCGAGCAGTACTTC
TRBJ1-3	many	TRBV20-1	.	CSARDPGARNTIYF	TGCAGTGCTAGAGATCCGGGGGCAAGAAACACCATATATTTT
TRBJ1-5	.	TRBV30	TRBD1	CAWSSRGDQPQHF	TGTGCCTGGAGCTCCAGGGGGGATCAGCCCCAGCATTTT
TRBJ1-1	many	TRBV15	.	CATSRILGAEAFF	TGTGCCACCAGCAGAATATTAGGAGCTGAAGCTTTCTTT
TRBJ2-5	many	TRBV20-1	.	CSASSDREEQETQYF	TGCAGTGCTAGTTCGGACAGAGAGGAGCAAGAGACCCAGTACTTC
TRBJ2-7	many	TRBV28	.	CASSPPAATYEQYF	TGTGCCAGCAGCCCCCCCGCGGCCACCTACGAGCAGTACTTC
TRBJ1-3	many	TRBV20-1	.	CSARGIRGGGNTIYF	TGCAGTGCTAGGGGAATCAGGGGTGGCGGAAACACCATATATTTT
TRBJ2-5	many	TRBV24-1	.	CATSDPAGLQETQYF	TGTGCCACCAGTGACCCGGCGGGACTCCAAGAGACCCAGTACTTC
TRBJ2-7	few	TRBV5-1	TRBD1	CASSLEGQRPEQYF	TGCGCCAGCAGCTTGGAGGGACAGCGACCCGAGCAGTACTTC
TRBJ1-2	many	TRBV25-1	TRBD1	CASSGTGRYGYTF	TGTGCCAGCAGCGGGACAGGGAGGTATGGCTACACCTTC